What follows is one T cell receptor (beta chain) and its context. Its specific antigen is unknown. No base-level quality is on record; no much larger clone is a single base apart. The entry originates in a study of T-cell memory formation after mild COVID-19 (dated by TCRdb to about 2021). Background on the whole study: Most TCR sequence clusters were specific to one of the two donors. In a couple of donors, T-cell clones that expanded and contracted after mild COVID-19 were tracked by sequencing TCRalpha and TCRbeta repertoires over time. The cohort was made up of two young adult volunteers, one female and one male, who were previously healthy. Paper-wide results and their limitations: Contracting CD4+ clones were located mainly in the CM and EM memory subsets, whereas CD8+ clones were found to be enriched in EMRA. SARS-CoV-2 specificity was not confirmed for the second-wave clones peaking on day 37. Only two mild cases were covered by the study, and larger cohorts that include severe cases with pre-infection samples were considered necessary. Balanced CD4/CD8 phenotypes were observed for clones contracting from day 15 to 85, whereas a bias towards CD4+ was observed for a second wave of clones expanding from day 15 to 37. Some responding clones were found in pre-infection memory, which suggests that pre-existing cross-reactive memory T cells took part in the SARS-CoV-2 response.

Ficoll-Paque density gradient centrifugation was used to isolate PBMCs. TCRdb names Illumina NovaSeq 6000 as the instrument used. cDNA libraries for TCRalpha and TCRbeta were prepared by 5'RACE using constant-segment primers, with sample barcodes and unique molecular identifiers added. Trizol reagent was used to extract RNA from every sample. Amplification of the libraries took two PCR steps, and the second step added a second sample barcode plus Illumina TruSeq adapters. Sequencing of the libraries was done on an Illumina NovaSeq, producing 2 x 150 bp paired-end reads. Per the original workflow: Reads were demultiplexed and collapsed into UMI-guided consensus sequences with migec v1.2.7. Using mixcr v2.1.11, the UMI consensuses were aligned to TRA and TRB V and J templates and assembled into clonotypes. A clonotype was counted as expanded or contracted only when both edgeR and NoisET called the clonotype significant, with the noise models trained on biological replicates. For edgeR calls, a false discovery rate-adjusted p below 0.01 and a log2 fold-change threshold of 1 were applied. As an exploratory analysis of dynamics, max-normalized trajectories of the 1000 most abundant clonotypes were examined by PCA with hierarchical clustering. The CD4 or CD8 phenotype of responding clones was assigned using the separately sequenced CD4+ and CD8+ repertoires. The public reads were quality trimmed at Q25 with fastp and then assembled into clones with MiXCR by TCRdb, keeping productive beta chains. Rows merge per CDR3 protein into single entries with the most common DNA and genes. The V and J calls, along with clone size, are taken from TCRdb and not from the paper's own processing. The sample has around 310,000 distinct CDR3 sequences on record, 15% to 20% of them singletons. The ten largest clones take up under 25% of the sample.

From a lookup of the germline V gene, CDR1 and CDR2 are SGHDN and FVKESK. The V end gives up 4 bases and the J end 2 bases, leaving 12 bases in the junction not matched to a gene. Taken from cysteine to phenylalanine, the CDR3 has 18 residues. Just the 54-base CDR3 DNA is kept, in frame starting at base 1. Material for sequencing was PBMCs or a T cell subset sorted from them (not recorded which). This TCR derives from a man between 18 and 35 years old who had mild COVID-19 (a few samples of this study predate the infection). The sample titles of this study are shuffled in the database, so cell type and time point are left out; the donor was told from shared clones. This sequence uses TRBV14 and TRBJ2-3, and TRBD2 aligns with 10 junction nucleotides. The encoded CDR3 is CASSRTASGGYLTDTQYF. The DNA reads TGTGCCAGCAGCCGCACGGCTAGCGGGGGATATCTCACAGATACGCAGTATTTT. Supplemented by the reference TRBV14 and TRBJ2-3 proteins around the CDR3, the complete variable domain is EAGVTQFPSHSVIEKGQTVTLRCDPISGHDNLYWYRRVMGKEIKFLLHFVKESKQDESGMPNNRFLAERTGGTYSTLKVQPAELEDSGVYFCASSRTASGGYLTDTQYFGPGTRLTVL.